This T cell receptor beta chain was captured in a study of regulatory T cells in long-lasting Graves disease. Study overall: To qualify as persistent, Graves' disease required over 5 years of antithyroid drugs with positive TSH receptor antibodies.

The sample holds many counts of this clonotype. Both iRepertoire HTBI primers and Arm-PCR of CDR3 regions were used to build the TCR beta libraries. TCRdb processed the multiplex PCR reads anew with MiXCR; each CDR3 protein has one entry. The sample has hundreds of thousands of distinct CDR3 sequences; roughly 21% are singletons. Time point of the sample: persistent/refractory GD, antithyroid drugs over 5 years with positive TRAb. PBMC RNA served as the TCR library source. This clonotype was sampled from a female donor with Graves disease. This sample comprised peripheral blood mononuclear cells (PBMCs), obtained when the disease was refractory, from a patient treated with antithyroid drugs.

As DNA, the CDR3 is TGTGCCAGCAGTAATAGACTAGCACCCTACGAGCAGTACTTC. It is translated as CASSNRLAPYEQYF. The chain couples TRBV2 to TRBJ2-7; 7 bases fit TRBD2. The CDR3 loop spans 14 amino acids. Germline V gene data show CDR1 as SNHLY and CDR2 as FYNNEI. V lost 5 bases to trimming and J lost 2 bases; unmatched junction nucleotides: 6.